This T cell receptor (beta chain) stems from a study of technical replicates of blood from several donors. The V and J ends lost 10 bases and 2 bases, in that order; junction bases with no gene match: 13. Germline lookup yields CDR1 SNHLY and CDR2 FYNNEI. The CDR3 contains 16 residues. The repertoire was sequenced with immunoSEQ multiplex PCR; TCRdb's copy has only in-frame clones and lacks some. The sample records roughly 100,000 clones, nearly 96% being singletons. The sequenced sample consisted of T cells isolated from PBMCs. V usage is TRBV2 and J usage is TRBJ2-2; TRBD2 matches at 7 bases. The clonotype originates from a human donor in good health. CDR3 bases: TGTGCCATCCCGGACGGTCTAGCGGATAACACCGGGGAGCTGTTTTTT. Amino acid sequence: CAIPDGLADNTGELFF.